Shown below are 6 T cell receptor beta chains from a single sample sequenced in a study of T cell responses to AZD1222 COVID-19 vaccine. Clones were read by immunoSEQ multiplex PCR, and TCRdb kept only the in-frame ones, dropping some. This table has more than 95,000 clones, less than 90% appearing once. Specimen: peripheral blood, collected on day 0 of AZD1222 vaccination. The origin of the receptors is an adult in good health.

This clone was counted between two and nine times. The chain uses TRBV5-5 and TRBJ2-7, with 8 bases matching TRBD1. V was clipped by 2 bases and J by 4 bases; unmatched bases: 8. The CDR3 has 15 residues. Per the germline V gene, CDR1 is SGHKS and CDR2 is YYEKEE (reference sequence). The CDR3 bases are TGTGCCAGCAGCTTCTCCAGGGGGCCATTTTACGAGCAGTACTTC. Encoded protein: CASSFSRGPFYEQYF. The full variable domain, rest sourced from reference TRBV5-5 and TRBJ2-7, is DAGVTQSPTHLIKTRGQQVTLRCSPISGHKSVSWYQQVLGQGPQFIFQYYEKEERGRGNFPDRFSARQFPNYSSELNVNALLLGDSALYLCASSFSRGPFYEQYFGPGTRLTVT.

This clone came up once. CDR3 region: CASSGDRVNTGELFF. The CDR3 DNA is TGTGCCAGCAGTGGGGACAGGGTGAACACCGGGGAGCTGTTTTTT. This sequence joins TRBV2 and TRBJ2-2, with 9 bases aligning to TRBD1. CDR3 size: 15 residues. Germline-derived CDR1 and CDR2 are SNHLY and FYNNEI. The J segment lost 1 base and the V segment lost 4 bases, leaving 1 base of the junction unmatched.

The chain couples TRBV29-1 to TRBJ1-1; D call uncertain. This CDR3 is built from 13 residues. The germline CDR1 and CDR2 sequences are SQVTM and ANQGSEA. V was cut by 7 bases and J by 0 bases, with 12 bases left in between. The CDR3 loop reads CSASDSMNTEAFF. The CDR3 nucleotides read TGCAGCGCCTCTGACTCCATGAACACTGAAGCTTTCTTT.

The chain links TRBV6-1 to TRBJ2-7; the D is unclear. The V gene lost 0 bases and the J gene lost 4 bases, with 4 bases spanning the gap. Germline V gene sequence: CDR1 MNHNS, CDR2 SASEGT. The CDR3 is 12 residues long. The CDR3 region is CASSEAVYEQYF. For the CDR3, the DNA is TGTGCCAGCAGTGAAGCAGTGTACGAGCAGTACTTC.

The chain couples TRBV14 to TRBJ2-7, with 9 bases lining up with TRBD2. The CDR3 contains 17 residues. With 1 base clipped from V and 0 bases from J, the junction kept 7 bases outside the gene matches. Germline V CDR1 and CDR2: SGHDN, FVKESK. The CDR3 coding sequence is TGTGCCAGCAGCCAAGGGCTAGCGGGAATTACCTCCTACGAGCAGTACTTC. Translation gives CASSQGLAGITSYEQYF.

CDR3 DNA: TGTGCCAGTAGCCCATCGGCGGGAGGGAGGACCGGGGAGCTGTTTTTT. Amino acid sequence: CASSPSAGGRTGELFF. The rearrangement joins TRBV19 to TRBJ2-2; TRBD2 matches at 9 bases. Looked up from germline, CDR1 is LNHDA and CDR2 is SQIVND (reference sequence). J gave up 5 bases and V 6 bases, and 10 bases lay outside the gene matches. This CDR3 is 16 amino acids long.